Presented here are 26 T cell receptor beta chains from one specimen sequenced in a study of T cell responses to AZD1222 COVID-19 vaccine. Method: immunoSEQ multiplex PCR; TCRdb's copy keeps in-frame clones and lacks some. Of approximately 170,000 clones detected, 88% appear once; the ten largest clones hold roughly 12%. Specimen: peripheral blood, collected 28 days after the second AZD1222 dose. These receptors all come from an adult who received the AZD1222 COVID-19 vaccine.

Regarding this clone: Additional DNA sequences in this sample encode the identical CDR3. This chain joins TRBV30 and TRBJ1-1; D remains unclear. This CDR3 comprises 13 residues. V shed 0 bases and J shed 0 bases, with 5 bases lying between them. Germline-derived CDR1 and CDR2 are GTSNPN and SVGIG (reference sequence). The CDR3 loop reads CAWSVGLNTEAFF. The CDR3 DNA reads TGTGCCTGGAGTGTCGGACTGAACACTGAAGCTTTCTTT.

The chain recombines TRBV9 with TRBJ2-1; 8 bases are a match to TRBD2. CDR1 is SGDLS, CDR2 YYNGEE, per germline. Trimming at V came to 4 bases and at J to 7 bases, leaving 13 bases not matched to a gene. The CDR3 has 16 residues. The CDR3 sequence is CASSPLVGLARNEQFF. CDR3 in DNA: TGTGCCAGCAGCCCACTGGTCGGACTAGCTCGGAATGAGCAGTTCTTC.

The V gene is TRBV30, the J gene TRBJ1-2; tentative D call: TRBD1 (6 bases). Germline V CDR1 and CDR2: GTSNPN, SVGIG (reference sequence). This CDR3 has 12 residues. V shed 5 bases and J shed 4 bases, with 11 bases lying between them. This CDR3 reads CAWGDKIYGYTF. CDR3 nucleotides: TGTGCCTGGGGGGACAAGATCTATGGCTACACCTTC.

This clone was counted a few times. This chain joins TRBV7-9 and TRBJ1-2, with TRBD1 as a possible D gene (6 bases). The germline V gene has CDR1 SEHNR and CDR2 FQNEAQ (reference sequence). With 1 base removed from V and 7 bases from J, the gap between germline ends came to 10 bases. The CDR3 loop spans 13 amino acids. The CDR3 sequence: CASSLEGGAGYTF. The CDR3, as DNA: TGTGCCAGCAGCTTAGAAGGGGGTGCTGGCTACACCTTC.

CDR3 residues: CASRLTGLNTEAFF. The CDR3 nucleotides are TGCGCCAGCAGATTAACCGGGCTTAACACTGAAGCTTTCTTT. The J gene is TRBJ1-1, the V gene TRBV5-1; D is ambiguous. CDR3 size: 14 residues. Germline assignment: CDR1 SGHRS and CDR2 YFSETQ. The V gene lost 5 bases and the J gene lost 2 bases, with 13 bases spanning the gap.

This clone was seen just once. The chain has TRBV6-5 and TRBJ1-2; the match to TRBD1 covers 7 bases. V was pared by 6 bases and J by 2 bases, with 3 bases of the junction left unmatched. CDR1 and CDR2 from the germline V gene are MNHEY and SVGAGI. The length of the CDR3 is 13 residues. CDR3 nucleotides: TGTGCCAGCAGCCCGGGACAGAACTATGGCTACACCTTC. This sequence encodes CASSPGQNYGYTF.

The DNA for the CDR3 is TGTGCCAGCAGTTGGGACAGGGCACGGCAGCCCCAGCATTTT. Translated, it gives CASSWDRARQPQHF. The chain employs TRBV28 and TRBJ1-5; TRBD1 matches at 9 bases. CDR1 and CDR2 (germline): MDHEN, SYDVKM. V dropped 4 bases and J dropped 7; count of bases not matched to a gene: 5. The CDR3 loop spans 14 amino acids.

The V and J genes are TRBV5-4 and TRBJ2-7; the D gene is possibly TRBD2 (6 bases). The CDR3 is 16 residues long. CDR1 is SGHNT, CDR2 YYREEE, per germline (reference sequence). V lost 0 bases, J lost 2 bases, and 15 bases lay in between. The CDR3 coding sequence is TGTGCCAGCAGCTTGGCAGGAGCAGGCGGGACCTACGAGCAGTACTTC. Translation: CASSLAGAGGTYEQYF.

The CDR3 sequence is CASSRNLAHTQYF. CDR3 coding DNA: TGTGCCAGCAGTAGAAACTTAGCGCATACGCAGTATTTT. This chain connects TRBV6-5 to TRBJ2-3, with D possibly matching TRBD2 (5 bases). Trimming removed 5 bases from V and 7 bases from J, with 13 bases in between. Germline-derived CDR1 and CDR2 are MNHEY and SVGAGI. This CDR3 is built from 13 residues.

The chain employs TRBV4-1 and TRBJ1-2, with D possibly TRBD1 on 5 matching bases. The germline V and J ends were trimmed by 5 bases and 0 bases, with 16 bases remaining between them. The germline V gene encodes CDR1 MGHRA and CDR2 YSYEKL. CDR3 length equals 16 residues. The CDR3 bases are TGCGCCAGCAGCGACCGCCAGGGCCCAACTAACTATGGCTACACCTTC. Its translation is CASSDRQGPTNYGYTF.

This chain joins TRBV19 and TRBJ2-1; the D gene is possibly TRBD2 (5 bases). This CDR3 contains 16 residues. Trimming removed 3 bases at V and 4 bases at J, with 16 bases between. Germline-derived CDR1 and CDR2 are LNHDA and SQIVND (reference sequence). Written as DNA, the CDR3 is TGTGCCAGTAGTATTCCGAGCGGACGGGCTTACAATGAGCAGTTCTTC. Protein sequence: CASSIPSGRAYNEQFF. The whole variable domain, filled in from reference TRBV19 and TRBJ2-1, reads DGGITQSPKYLFRKEGQNVTLSCEQNLNHDAMYWYRQDPGQGLRLIYYSQIVNDFQKGDIAEGYSVSREKKESFPLTVTSAQKNPTAFYLCASSIPSGRAYNEQFFGPGTRLTVL.

The chain has TRBV7-9 and TRBJ2-7, with D hard to call. CDR1 is SEHNR, CDR2 FQNEAQ, per germline (reference sequence). Between the trimmed V and J ends, which lost 0 bases and 0 bases, there was a span of 6 bases. This CDR3 contains 14 residues. The CDR3 DNA is TGTGCCAGCAGCTTAGCGGGCACCTCCTACGAGCAGTACTTC. As protein: CASSLAGTSYEQYF.

The J gene is TRBJ1-2, the V gene TRBV29-1, with D possibly being TRBD1 (6 bases). Deletions cut 3 bases from V and 3 bases from J, with 11 bases between. CDR3 size: 13 residues. The germline V gene has CDR1 SQVTM and CDR2 ANQGSEA. CDR3 amino acids: CSVDLRQDYGYTF. The CDR3 DNA follows: TGCAGCGTTGATCTGAGACAGGACTATGGCTACACCTTC.

Only one count was recorded for this clone. The chain recombines TRBV5-1 with TRBJ1-1, with D possibly TRBD1 on 6 matching bases. The CDR3 sequence is 16 residues long. Trimming took off 1 base at V and 1 base at J, with 14 bases between the two ends. Germline CDR1 reads SGHRS; CDR2 reads YFSETQ. In nucleotides, the CDR3 is TGCGCCAGCAGCTTGTTAACGCCGGGACAGAACACTGAAGCTTTCTTT. Amino acids: CASSLLTPGQNTEAFF. The full variable domain, its missing parts supplied by reference TRBV5-1 and TRBJ1-1, is KAGVTQTPRYLIKTRGQQVTLSCSPISGHRSVSWYQQTPGQGLQFLFEYFSETQRNKGNFPGRFSGRQFSNSRSEMNVSTLELGDSALYLCASSLLTPGQNTEAFFGQGTRLTVV.

The V gene is TRBV28, the J gene TRBJ1-1; D may be TRBD1 (5 bases). This CDR3 contains 15 residues. The V end lost 3 bases, the J end lost 4 bases, and 15 bases lay between the germline ends. CDR1 and CDR2 from the germline V gene are MDHEN and SYDVKM. CDR3 residues: CASSFQSRVTTEAFF. CDR3 nucleotide sequence: TGTGCCAGCAGTTTCCAATCCAGGGTGACCACTGAAGCTTTCTTT.

J is TRBJ1-4 and V is TRBV27, with 10 bases matching TRBD1. Trimming took 4 bases from V and 8 from J; bases not matched to a gene: 10. Germline-derived CDR1 and CDR2 are MNHEY and SMNVEV (reference sequence). The CDR3 length is 16 residues. The CDR3 loop reads CASSWAGGQGREKLFF. CDR3 in DNA: TGTGCCAGCAGTTGGGCCGGGGGACAGGGGAGGGAAAAACTGTTTTTT.

This clone occurred a few times. The chain uses TRBV30 and TRBJ1-6; D gene unclear. The germline gives CDR1 GTSNPN, CDR2 SVGIG (reference sequence). The CDR3 has 12 residues. The V end lost 2 bases, the J end lost 7 bases, and 6 bases lay between the germline ends. The CDR3 nucleotides read TGTGCCTGGAGTCCTTTCAATTCACCCCTCCACTTT. This translates into CAWSPFNSPLHF.

The chain's CDR3 is CATYSGPYSNQPQHF. The CDR3 DNA reads as TGTGCCACCTACAGCGGGCCTTATAGCAATCAGCCCCAGCATTTT. The V gene is TRBV10-3, the J gene TRBJ1-5; D not resolved. The CDR3 has 15 amino acids. V lost 10 bases and J 0 bases, leaving 16 bases between the germline ends. Germline assignment: CDR1 ENHRY and CDR2 SYGVKD.

The chain recombines TRBV7-3 with TRBJ2-7, with TRBD1 matching over 8 bases. Germline V gene lookup returns CDR1 SGHTA and CDR2 FQGTGA. The CDR3 has 13 residues. V was pared by 4 bases and J by 3 bases, with 2 bases of the junction left unmatched. The CDR3 DNA reads TGTGCCAGCAGCTCCGACAGGGGCTACGAGCAGTACTTC. It codes for CASSSDRGYEQYF.

This chain uses TRBV12-3 or TRBV12-4 with TRBJ1-1; D is uncertain. Trimming cost V 5 bases and J 7 bases, with 14 bases left between them. The CDR3 is 13 amino acids. CDR3 region: CASSLGRIREAFF. The DNA for the CDR3 is TGTGCCAGCAGTCTCGGACGGATACGTGAAGCTTTCTTT.

V and J are TRBV2 and TRBJ1-3; no clear D gene. V dropped 4 bases and J dropped 0 bases, with 10 bases sitting between them. The CDR3 length is 15 residues. The germline V gene encodes CDR1 SNHLY and CDR2 FYNNEI. The CDR3 region is CASSGIRSSGNTIYF. In DNA, the CDR3 is TGTGCCAGCAGTGGAATCCGCAGCTCTGGAAACACCATATATTTT.

V usage is TRBV13 and J usage is TRBJ2-7; D remains unclear. The CDR3 has 13 residues. V gave up 5 bases and J gave up 1 base, with 9 bases separating them. Germline V gene lookup returns CDR1 PRHDT and CDR2 FYEKMQ (reference sequence). DNA of the CDR3: TGTGCCAGCAGCCAAGATCCGTCCTACGAGCAGTACTTC. This translates into CASSQDPSYEQYF. The full variable domain, with the rest looked up from reference TRBV13 and TRBJ2-7, is AAGVIQSPRHLIKEKRETATLKCYPIPRHDTVYWYQQGPGQDPQFLISFYEKMQSDKGSIPDRFSAQQFSDYHSELNMSSLELGDSALYFCASSQDPSYEQYFGPGTRLTVT.

The V gene is TRBV6-6, the J gene TRBJ1-3; possible D gene TRBD1, 5 bases. Germline V gene lookup returns CDR1 MNHNY and CDR2 SVGAGI (reference sequence). The CDR3 length is 14 residues. V was clipped by 10 bases and J by 0 bases, with 13 bases between them. CDR3 nucleotides: TGTGCCACAGGGTCGGTAGACTCTGGAAACACCATATATTTT. Translated, it gives CATGSVDSGNTIYF.

The chain uses TRBV6-5 and TRBJ1-4, with TRBD1 identical over 7 bases. This CDR3 is built from 14 residues. Trimming took 6 bases from V and 8 from J; bases not matched to a gene: 9. Germline assignment: CDR1 MNHEY and CDR2 SVGAGI. CDR3 loop: CASRRTGEVEKLFF. The CDR3 nucleotides read TGTGCCAGCAGACGAACAGGGGAGGTCGAAAAACTGTTTTTT.

The V and J genes are TRBV11-3 and TRBJ2-3, with TRBD2 as a possible D gene (5 bases). The V and J ends lost 1 base and 4 bases respectively, with 9 bases between them. The CDR3 runs 14 residues. In germline, CDR1 is SGHNT, CDR2 YENEEA. DNA of the CDR3: TGTGCCAGCAGCTTAGGGAGGAGTTCAGATACGCAGTATTTT. Translated: CASSLGRSSDTQYF. Together with reference TRBV11-3 and TRBJ2-3, the CDR3 gives the full variable domain: EAGVVQSPRYKIIEKKQPVAFWCNPISGHNTLYWYLQNLGQGPELLIRYENEEAVDDSQLPKDRFSAERLKGVDSTLKIQPAELGDSAVYLCASSLGRSSDTQYFGPGTRLTVL.

The chain carries TRBV9 and TRBJ2-5; TRBD1 might be the D (6 bases). Germline lookup yields CDR1 SGDLS and CDR2 YYNGEE. This CDR3 has 15 residues. Trimming stripped 0 bases from V and 0 bases from J, with 9 bases between. The DNA for the CDR3 is TGTGCCAGCAGCGTAGAGGACAGCTACCAAGAGACCCAGTACTTC. Translating it yields CASSVEDSYQETQYF.